Listed below are T cell receptor beta chains from one sample, sequenced in a study of T-cell memory formation after mild COVID-19. TCRdb re-called the 5' RACE reads through MiXCR, storing one row per CDR3 protein. The sample lists 29,000 or so distinct CDR3 sequences, around 12% occurring once. The specimen sequenced was PBMCs or a T cell subset sorted from them (not recorded which). These receptors came from an adult woman who had mild COVID-19 (a few samples of this study predate the infection). Cell type and time point are not known. The conserved cysteine and the conserved F or W are not part of the CDR3 here. Some rows mark clone size as missing; the rest say once, few, many or name a class of expanded clone.

TRBV18	many	TRBJ1-2	ASSPQATGNYGYT
TRBV7-2	many	TRBJ2-7	ASSLGRLHNEQY
TRBV7-2	many	TRBJ2-7	ASSLGLAVTEQY
TRBV6-5	many	TRBJ1-2	ASTLRSGTGGNGYT
TRBV7-8	many	TRBJ2-4	ASSRGLREAKNIQY
TRBV19	many	TRBJ1-1	ASSILFRGINTEAF
TRBV7-6	many	TRBJ2-7	ASSLGPAEAYEQY
TRBV4-1	many	TRBJ2-1	ASSQDVGPTYNEQF
TRBV4-1	many	TRBJ2-7	ASSQVGSGSGYEQY
TRBV11-1	many	TRBJ2-1	ASSLATANEQF
TRBV20-1	many	TRBJ1-1	SALRGPGTEAF
TRBV2	many	TRBJ2-6	ASSGAGASGANVLT
TRBV24-1	many	TRBJ1-5	ATSVGNNQPQH
TRBV5-1	many	TRBJ1-6	ASSLADYAGSPLH
TRBV15	few	TRBJ2-7	ATSPTGLAAYEQY
TRBV4-2	many	TRBJ2-7	ASSQDIYVGTGGYEQY
TRBV6-2/TRBV6-3	many	TRBJ2-7	ASNPSGSKSYEQY
TRBV5-1	many	TRBJ1-2	ASSFNTGSNYGYT
TRBV20-1	many	TRBJ2-1	SASTRQRGYNEQF
TRBV5-6	many	TRBJ1-2	ASSPSPTGSYGYT
TRBV29-1	many	TRBJ2-7	SVWIAGATYEQY
TRBV3-1	many	TRBJ2-1	ASSQPGARDRGRNEQF
TRBV20-1	many	TRBJ2-3	SARSPGGAGGPPDTQY
TRBV4-2	many	TRBJ2-2	ASSQDRITRGELF
TRBV18	many	TRBJ2-1	ASSPAGGVRNEQF
TRBV24-1	many	TRBJ2-1	ATSVKGRGEQF
TRBV20-1	many	TRBJ2-3	SARAPSGNTQY
TRBV14	-	TRBJ2-1	ASSRTVSYNEQF
TRBV28	many	TRBJ1-6	ASSGFSYNSPLH
TRBV29-1	many	TRBJ1-1	SVVVGPEAF
TRBV12-3/TRBV12-4	many	TRBJ2-3	ASSTLLGPADTQY
TRBV20-1	medium-sized	TRBJ1-5	SARPGQGLQPQH
TRBV29-1	-	TRBJ1-2	SAWRQFEYT
TRBV6-6	many	TRBJ2-3	ASSYARGIADTQY
TRBV5-1	many	TRBJ2-7	ASSSGLVPSIYEQY
TRBV6-2/TRBV6-3	many	TRBJ1-1	ASSTTGFNTEAF
TRBV5-1	many	TRBJ1-1	ASSLSRNTEAF
TRBV7-6	many	TRBJ1-2	ASSLAKGDSSGTNYGYT
TRBV30	many	TRBJ2-6	AWSRDHGANVLT
TRBV6-5	many	TRBJ2-7	ASGILAGSMREQY
TRBV20-1	many	TRBJ2-2	SAMDTGTPYGGELF
TRBV12-5	many	TRBJ2-1	ASGLVVSGRYNEQF
TRBV18	many	TRBJ1-6	ASSLYNSPLH
TRBV10-3	many	TRBJ2-1	ASQGEGYNEQF
TRBV4-2	many	TRBJ2-1	ASSQARGGNEQF
TRBV5-1	many	TRBJ2-3	ASSSLKFGGTDTQY
TRBV29-1	many	TRBJ1-5	SVGQGRQPQH
TRBV7-9	many	TRBJ2-1	ASSPQAGLAGVNEQF
TRBV5-1	many	TRBJ2-7	ASSTSGTGGYEQY
TRBV24-1	many	TRBJ1-1	ATSDPSTPNTEAF
TRBV9	many	TRBJ1-3	ASSVLSGGAGNTIY
TRBV9	many	TRBJ2-1	ASSHGLAGYNEQF
TRBV20-1	many	TRBJ2-7	SARSRDRASYEQY
TRBV20-1	many	TRBJ1-3	SAMPGTGTGNTIY
TRBV7-2	many	TRBJ2-7	ASSLGTGKALRTSEQY
TRBV3-1	many	TRBJ2-1	ASSQGRSSYNEQF
TRBV9	many	TRBJ2-3	ASSVGHRTSTDTQY